A selection of T cell receptor beta chains follows, all from one sample in a study of cytomegalovirus exposure and HLA in healthy donors. Profiling relied on immunoSEQ multiplex PCR, and the TCRdb table lists in-frame clones only, not all of them. The table shows over 200,000 clones, with 88% occurring only once. The sequencing sample was made of PBMCs. Receptor source: a woman aged 18-29 years in good health and CMV-seronegative. Each CDR3 is given with its conserved first and last residue. The D gene is left open where the match is weak. Clone size is stated in some rows and not others, as once, few, many or a class when expanded.

j_call v_call d_call clone_size cdr3_length cdr3_nt cdr3_aa
TRBJ2-7 TRBV11-2 TRBD2 - 16 TGTGCCAGCAGCCCGAAGATAGCGGGTAATTCCTACGAGCAGTACTTC CASSPKIAGNSYEQYF
TRBJ2-4 TRBV6-1 - - 14 TGTGCCAGCAGTGAACAGGGGGCCAAAAACATTCAGTACTTC CASSEQGAKNIQYF
TRBJ2-2 TRBV2 TRBD2 - 16 TGTGCCAGCAGTGGGCTAGCGGGAGTTTCCACCGGGGAGCTGTTTTTT CASSGLAGVSTGELFF
TRBJ1-5 TRBV27 TRBD1 - 15 TGTGCCAGCAGGTCCGTCCGGGACAGATATCAGCCCCAGCATTTT CASRSVRDRYQPQHF
TRBJ1-1 TRBV30 TRBD1 - 19 TGTGCCTGGAGTCTGAGCCTTACCCGCAGGGGGGTTTTTGTCACTGAAGCTTTCTTT CAWSLSLTRRGVFVTEAFF
TRBJ1-5 TRBV28 - - 15 TGTGCCAGCAGGACTCAGGGGCTCGGAAATCAGCCCCAGCATTTT CASRTQGLGNQPQHF
TRBJ2-2 TRBV27 TRBD2 - 18 TGTGCCAGCTGCCCCCAACCTTTAGCGGGGGAGGGCACCGGGGAGCTGTTTTTT CASCPQPLAGEGTGELFF
TRBJ2-7 TRBV6-1 - once 16 TGTGCCAGCAGTGGTCTTGCGGGGGCGACGGGGTTCGAGCAGTACTTC CASSGLAGATGFEQYF
TRBJ1-5 TRBV28 TRBD1 - 16 TGTGCCAGCAGCGACGAGACAGGGGGAAAGATCAGCCCCCAGCATTTT CASSDETGGKISPQHF
TRBJ2-7 TRBV9 - - 15 TGTGCCAGCAGCGCCCTCGGGGGATCCAAGTACGAGCAGTACTTC CASSALGGSKYEQYF
TRBJ1-1 TRBV28 - - 11 TGTGCCAGCAGTTTCAATGCTGAAGCTTTCTTT CASSFNAEAFF
TRBJ1-1 TRBV5-4 - - 16 TGTGCCAGCAGCTTGGGGGGGCCGACAGGGAACACTGAAGCTTTCTTT CASSLGGPTGNTEAFF
TRBJ2-1 TRBV29-1 TRBD2 - 19 TGCAGCGTTGATGGAACGGGACTAGCGGGATCCTACTCCTACAATGAGCAGTTCTTC CSVDGTGLAGSYSYNEQFF
TRBJ1-3 TRBV2 TRBD1 - 15 TGTGCCAGCAGGGGACGACAGGGGGCTGGAAACACCATATATTTT CASRGRQGAGNTIYF
TRBJ2-7 TRBV5-1 - - 16 TGCGCCAGCAGCTTGGCCTCTCCCACTAACCTATACGAGCAGTACTTC CASSLASPTNLYEQYF
TRBJ1-1 TRBV7-9 TRBD1 - 18 TGTGCCAGCAGCTTGACCGGGACAGGGGGACGTCGGAACACTGAAGCTTTCTTT CASSLTGTGGRRNTEAFF
TRBJ1-4 TRBV6-6 TRBD1 - 15 TGTGCCAGCAGTTACGGACAGGGAACTAATGAAAAACTGTTTTTT CASSYGQGTNEKLFF
TRBJ1-1 TRBV4-1 - few 15 TGCGCCAGCAGCCAAGATCGTCGACCCGGGACTGAAGCTTTCTTT CASSQDRRPGTEAFF
TRBJ2-7 TRBV21-1 - - 18 TGTGCCAGCAGCCCGAGGGAGCTAGCGCCCCGCCTTTCCTACGAGCAGTACTTC CASSPRELAPRLSYEQYF
TRBJ2-5 TRBV5-3 - - 15 TGTGCCAGAAGCCCTCTTTCGCGGGACGGGGAGACCCAGTACTTC CARSPLSRDGETQYF
TRBJ2-7 TRBV27 - - 15 TGTGCCAGCAGTTTATCTGTCGGGAGTTTCTACGAGCAGTACTTC CASSLSVGSFYEQYF
TRBJ1-2 TRBV4-1 TRBD1 - 15 TGCGCCAGCAGCCAGCTGGCAGGGGGAAACTATGGCTACACCTTC CASSQLAGGNYGYTF
TRBJ2-7 TRBV29-1 - - 13 TGCAGCGTGAAGTCCAGGGGAAACTACGAGCAGTACTTC CSVKSRGNYEQYF
TRBJ1-1 TRBV9 - - 14 TGTGCCAGCAGCGTAACACAGGAGAACACTGAAGCTTTCTTT CASSVTQENTEAFF
TRBJ2-6 TRBV11-2 TRBD1 - 18 TGTGCCAGCAGCTTAGTCGACAGGGCGGCATCTGGGGCCAACGTCCTGACTTTC CASSLVDRAASGANVLTF
TRBJ2-3 TRBV7-9 - - 12 TGTGCCAGCAGCCTCCTGACAGATACGCAGTATTTT CASSLLTDTQYF
TRBJ2-5 TRBV7-9 - once 16 TGTGCCAGCAGCTTAGGGTACCAGGGTTACGGGGAGACCCAGTACTTC CASSLGYQGYGETQYF
TRBJ2-2 TRBV11-3 - few 14 TGTGCCAGCAGCTCTCAGAAGAACACCGGGGAGCTGTTTTTT CASSSQKNTGELFF
TRBJ2-5 TRBV6-6 - - 11 TGTGCCAGCAGTACAGGGGAGACCCAGTACTTC CASSTGETQYF